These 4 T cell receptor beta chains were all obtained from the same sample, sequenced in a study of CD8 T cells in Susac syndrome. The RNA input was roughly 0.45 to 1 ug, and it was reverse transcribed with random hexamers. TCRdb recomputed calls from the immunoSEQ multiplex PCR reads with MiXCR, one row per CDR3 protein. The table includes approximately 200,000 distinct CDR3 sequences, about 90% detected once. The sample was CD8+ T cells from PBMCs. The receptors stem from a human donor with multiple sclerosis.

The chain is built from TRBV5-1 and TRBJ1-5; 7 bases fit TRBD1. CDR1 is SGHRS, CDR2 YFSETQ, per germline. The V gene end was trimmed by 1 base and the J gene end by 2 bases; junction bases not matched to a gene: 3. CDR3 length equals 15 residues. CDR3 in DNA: TGCGCCAGCAGCTTGTATAGGGGGCGCAATCAGCCCCAGCATTTT. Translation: CASSLYRGRNQPQHF.

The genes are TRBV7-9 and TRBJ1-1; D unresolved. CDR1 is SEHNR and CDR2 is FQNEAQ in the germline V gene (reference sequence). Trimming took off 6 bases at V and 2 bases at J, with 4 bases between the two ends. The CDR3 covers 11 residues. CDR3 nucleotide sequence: TGTGCCAGCAGACCAAACACTGAAGCTTTCTTT. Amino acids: CASRPNTEAFF.

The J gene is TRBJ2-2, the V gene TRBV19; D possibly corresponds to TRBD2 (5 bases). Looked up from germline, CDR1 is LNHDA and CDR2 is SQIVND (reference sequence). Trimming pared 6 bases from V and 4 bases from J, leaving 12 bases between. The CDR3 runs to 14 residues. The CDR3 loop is CASRPPGGTGELFF. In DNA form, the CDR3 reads TGTGCCAGTAGGCCCCCCGGAGGCACCGGGGAGCTGTTTTTT.

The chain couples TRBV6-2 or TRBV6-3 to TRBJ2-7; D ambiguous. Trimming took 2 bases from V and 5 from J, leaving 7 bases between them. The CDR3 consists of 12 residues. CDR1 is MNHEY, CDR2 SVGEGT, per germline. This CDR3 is CASSYNRDEQYF. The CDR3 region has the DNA TGTGCCAGCAGTTACAATCGAGACGAGCAGTACTTC.